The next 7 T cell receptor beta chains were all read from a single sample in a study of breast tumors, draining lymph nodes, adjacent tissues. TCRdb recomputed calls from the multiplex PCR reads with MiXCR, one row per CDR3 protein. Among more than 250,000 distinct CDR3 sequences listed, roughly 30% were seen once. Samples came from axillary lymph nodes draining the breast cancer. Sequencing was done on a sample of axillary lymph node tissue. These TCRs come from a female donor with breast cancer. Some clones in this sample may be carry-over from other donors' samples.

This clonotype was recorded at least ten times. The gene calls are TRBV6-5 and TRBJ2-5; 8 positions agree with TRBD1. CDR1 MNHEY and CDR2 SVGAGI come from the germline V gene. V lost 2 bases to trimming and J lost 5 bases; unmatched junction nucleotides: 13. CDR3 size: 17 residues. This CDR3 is CASSYTGTGMMEETQYF. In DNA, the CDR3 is TGTGCCAGCAGTTACACGGGGACAGGAATGATGGAGGAGACCCAGTACTTC.

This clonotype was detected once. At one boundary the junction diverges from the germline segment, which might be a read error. Here the CDR3 DNA reads TGTGCCAGCAGTCACTCCGATCAGGCGACCCAGTACTTC. It encodes CASSHSDQATQYF. This chain links TRBV6-4 with TRBJ2-5; D uncertain. The CDR3 covers 13 residues. Germline-derived CDR1 and CDR2 are MRHNA and SNTAGT.

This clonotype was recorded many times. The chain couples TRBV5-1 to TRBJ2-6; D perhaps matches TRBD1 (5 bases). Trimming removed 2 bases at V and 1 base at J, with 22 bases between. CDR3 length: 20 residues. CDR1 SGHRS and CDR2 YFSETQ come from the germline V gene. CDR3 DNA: TGCGCCAGCAGCTTTCCAGGGCAGCCGACCCAAGGATCTGGGGCCAACGTCCTGACTTTC. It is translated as CASSFPGQPTQGSGANVLTF.

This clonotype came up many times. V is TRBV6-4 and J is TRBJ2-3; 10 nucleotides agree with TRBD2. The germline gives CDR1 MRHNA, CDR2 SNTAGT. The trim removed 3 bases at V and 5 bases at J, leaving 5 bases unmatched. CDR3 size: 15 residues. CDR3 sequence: CASSEAGGPGDTQYF. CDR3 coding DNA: TGTGCCAGCAGTGAAGCGGGAGGGCCAGGAGATACGCAGTATTTT.

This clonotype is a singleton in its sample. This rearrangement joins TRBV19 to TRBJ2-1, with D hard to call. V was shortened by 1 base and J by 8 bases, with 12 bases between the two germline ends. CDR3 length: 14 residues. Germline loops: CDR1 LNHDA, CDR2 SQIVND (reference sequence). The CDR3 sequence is CASSIGERAHEQFF. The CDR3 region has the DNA TGTGCCAGTAGTATAGGGGAAAGAGCACATGAGCAGTTCTTC.

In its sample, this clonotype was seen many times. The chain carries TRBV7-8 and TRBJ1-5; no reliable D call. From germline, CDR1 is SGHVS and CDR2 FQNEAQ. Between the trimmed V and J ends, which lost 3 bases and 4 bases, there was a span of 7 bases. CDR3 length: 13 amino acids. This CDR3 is CASSFSGNQPQHF. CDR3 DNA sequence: TGTGCCAGCAGCTTTTCGGGTAATCAGCCCCAGCATTTT. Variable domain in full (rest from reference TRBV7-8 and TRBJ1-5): GAGVSQSPRYKVAKRGQDVALRCDPISGHVSLFWYQQALGQGPEFLTYFQNEAQLDKSGLPSDRFFAERPEGSVSTLKIQRTQQEDSAVYLCASSFSGNQPQHFGDGTRLSIL.

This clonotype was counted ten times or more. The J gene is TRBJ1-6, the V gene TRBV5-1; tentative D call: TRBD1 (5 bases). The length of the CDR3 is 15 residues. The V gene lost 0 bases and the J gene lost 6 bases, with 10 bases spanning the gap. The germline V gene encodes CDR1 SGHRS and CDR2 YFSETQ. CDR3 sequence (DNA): TGCGCCAGCAGCTTGGGATCCGGGACTAATTCACCCCTCCACTTT. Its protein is CASSLGSGTNSPLHF.